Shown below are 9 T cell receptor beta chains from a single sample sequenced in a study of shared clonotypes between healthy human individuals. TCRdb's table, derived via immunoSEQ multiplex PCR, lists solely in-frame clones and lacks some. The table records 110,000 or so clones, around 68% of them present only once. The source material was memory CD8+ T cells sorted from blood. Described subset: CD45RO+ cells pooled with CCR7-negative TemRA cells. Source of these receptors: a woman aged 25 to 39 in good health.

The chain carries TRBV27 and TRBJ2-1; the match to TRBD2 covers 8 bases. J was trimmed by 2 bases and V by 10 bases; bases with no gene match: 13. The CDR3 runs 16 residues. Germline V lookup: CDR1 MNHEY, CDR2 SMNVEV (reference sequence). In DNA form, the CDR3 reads TGTGCCACCCACCCGGGTAGCGGGATCACCTACAATGAGCAGTTCTTC. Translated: CATHPGSGITYNEQFF.

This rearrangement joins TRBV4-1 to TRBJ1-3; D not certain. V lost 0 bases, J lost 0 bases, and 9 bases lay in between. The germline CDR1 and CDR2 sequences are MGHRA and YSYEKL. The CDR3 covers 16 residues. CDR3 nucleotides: TGCGCCAGCAGCCAAGATTTCCCGAGCTCTGGAAACACCATATATTTT. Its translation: CASSQDFPSSGNTIYF.

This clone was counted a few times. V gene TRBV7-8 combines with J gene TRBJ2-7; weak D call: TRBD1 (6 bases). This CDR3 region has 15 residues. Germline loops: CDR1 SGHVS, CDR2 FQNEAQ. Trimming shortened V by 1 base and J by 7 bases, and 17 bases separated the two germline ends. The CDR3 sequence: CASSLVQGPNREQYF. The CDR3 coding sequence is TGTGCCAGCAGCTTAGTGCAGGGGCCTAATAGGGAGCAGTACTTC.

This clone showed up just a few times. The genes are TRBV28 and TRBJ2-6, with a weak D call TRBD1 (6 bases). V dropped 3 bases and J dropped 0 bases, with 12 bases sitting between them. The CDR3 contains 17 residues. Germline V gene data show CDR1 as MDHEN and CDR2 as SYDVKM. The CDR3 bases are TGTGCCAGCAGTTTTGGGGGCAGCAGCTCTGGGGCCAACGTCCTGACTTTC. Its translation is CASSFGGSSSGANVLTF.

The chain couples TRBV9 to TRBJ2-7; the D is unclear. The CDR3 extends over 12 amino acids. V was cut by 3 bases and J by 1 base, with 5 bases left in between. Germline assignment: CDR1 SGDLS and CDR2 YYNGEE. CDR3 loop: CASSDPSYEQYF. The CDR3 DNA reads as TGTGCCAGCAGCGACCCTTCCTACGAGCAGTACTTC. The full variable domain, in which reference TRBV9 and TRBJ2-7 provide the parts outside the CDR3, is DSGVTQTPKHLITATGQRVTLRCSPRSGDLSVYWYQQSLDQGLQFLIQYYNGEERAKGNILERFSAQQFPDLHSELNLSSLELGDSALYFCASSDPSYEQYFGPGTRLTVT.

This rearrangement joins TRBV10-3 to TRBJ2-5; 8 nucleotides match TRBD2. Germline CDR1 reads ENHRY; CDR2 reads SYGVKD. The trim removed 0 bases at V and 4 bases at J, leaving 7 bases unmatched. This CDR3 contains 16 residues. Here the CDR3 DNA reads TGTGCCATCAGTGAGTCTGGAGCGGGAGAGGGAGAGACCCAGTACTTC. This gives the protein CAISESGAGEGETQYF.

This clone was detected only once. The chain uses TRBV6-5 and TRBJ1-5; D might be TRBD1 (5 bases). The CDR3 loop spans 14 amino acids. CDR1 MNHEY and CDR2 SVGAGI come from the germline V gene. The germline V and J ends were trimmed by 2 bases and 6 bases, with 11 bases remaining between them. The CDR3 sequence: CASSYGGVGQPQHF. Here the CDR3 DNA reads TGTGCCAGCAGTTACGGAGGGGTGGGTCAGCCCCAGCATTTT.

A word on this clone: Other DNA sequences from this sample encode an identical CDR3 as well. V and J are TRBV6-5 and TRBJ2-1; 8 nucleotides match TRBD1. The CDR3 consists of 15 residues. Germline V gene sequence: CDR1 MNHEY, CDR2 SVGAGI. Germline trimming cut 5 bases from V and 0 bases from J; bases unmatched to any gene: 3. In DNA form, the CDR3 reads TGTGCCAGCAGTGGACAGGGCAGCTCCTACAATGAGCAGTTCTTC. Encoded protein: CASSGQGSSYNEQFF.

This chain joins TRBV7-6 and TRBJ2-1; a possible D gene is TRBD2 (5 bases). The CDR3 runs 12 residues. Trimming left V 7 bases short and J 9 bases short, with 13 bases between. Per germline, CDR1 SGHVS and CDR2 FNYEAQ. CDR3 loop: CASTPLEGEQFF. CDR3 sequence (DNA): TGTGCCAGCACCCCCCTCGAGGGTGAGCAGTTCTTC.